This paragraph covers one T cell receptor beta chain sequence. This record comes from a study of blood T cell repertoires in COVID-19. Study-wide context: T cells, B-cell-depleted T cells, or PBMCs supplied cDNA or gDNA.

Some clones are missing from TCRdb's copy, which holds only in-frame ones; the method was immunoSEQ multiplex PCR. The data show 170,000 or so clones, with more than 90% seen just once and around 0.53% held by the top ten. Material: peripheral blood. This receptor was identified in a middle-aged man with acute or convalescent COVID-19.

The CDR3 is CASSPAVNQPQHF. The CDR3 nucleotides are TGTGCCAGCTCACCGGCAGTTAATCAGCCCCAGCATTTT. The chain employs TRBV18 and TRBJ1-5; D unresolved. This CDR3 spans 13 amino acids. CDR1 is KGHSH, CDR2 LQKENI, per germline. Deletions cut 3 bases from V and 4 bases from J, with 7 bases between. Using reference TRBV18 and TRBJ1-5 for the parts outside the CDR3, the full variable domain is NAGVMQNPRHLVRRRGQEARLRCSPMKGHSHVYWYRQLPEEGLKFMVYLQKENIIDESGMPKERFSAEFPKEGPSILRIQQVVRGDSAAYFCASSPAVNQPQHFGDGTRLSIL.